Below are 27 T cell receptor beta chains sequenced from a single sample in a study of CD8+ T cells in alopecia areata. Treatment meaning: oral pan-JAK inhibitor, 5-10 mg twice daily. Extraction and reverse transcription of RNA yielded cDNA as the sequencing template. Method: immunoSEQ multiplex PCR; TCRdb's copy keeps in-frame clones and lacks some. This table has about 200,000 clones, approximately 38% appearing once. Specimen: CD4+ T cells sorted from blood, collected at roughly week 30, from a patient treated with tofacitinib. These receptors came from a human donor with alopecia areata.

The CDR3 DNA sequence: TGTGCCACCAGCAGAGAACGTGCGACAGGGTACAATGAGCAGTTCTTC. It specifies CATSRERATGYNEQFF. The chain joins TRBV15 to TRBJ2-1; 7 bases map to TRBD1. Germline V CDR1 and CDR2: LNHNV, YYDKDF (reference sequence). V lost 0 bases and J lost 4; bases outside the gene matches: 6. The CDR3 loop spans 16 amino acids.

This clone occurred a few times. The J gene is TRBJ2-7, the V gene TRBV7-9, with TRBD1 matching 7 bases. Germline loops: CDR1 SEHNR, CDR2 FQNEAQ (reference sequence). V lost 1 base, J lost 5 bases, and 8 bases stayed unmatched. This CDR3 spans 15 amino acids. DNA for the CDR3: TGTGCCAGCAGCTTAGTTTTTAGGGGGCGCCACGAGCAGTACTTC. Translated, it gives CASSLVFRGRHEQYF.

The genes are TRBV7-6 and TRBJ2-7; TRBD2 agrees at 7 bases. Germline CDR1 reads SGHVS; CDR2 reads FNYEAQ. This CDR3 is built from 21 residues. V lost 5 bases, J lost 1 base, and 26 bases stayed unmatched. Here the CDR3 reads CASSQPEGPTYGGGVSYEQYF. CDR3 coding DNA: TGTGCCAGCAGCCAACCCGAAGGACCGACCTACGGCGGGGGAGTATCCTACGAGCAGTACTTC.

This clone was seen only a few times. The CDR3 loop reads CASSYGSSLHTGELFF. CDR3 DNA sequence: TGTGCCAGCAGTTACGGGTCTAGCCTACACACCGGGGAGCTGTTTTTT. V and J are TRBV6-5 and TRBJ2-2; D may be TRBD2 (5 bases). Germline V CDR1 and CDR2: MNHEY, SVGAGI. CDR3 length: 16 residues. The V and J ends lost 2 bases and 3 bases respectively, with 13 bases between them.

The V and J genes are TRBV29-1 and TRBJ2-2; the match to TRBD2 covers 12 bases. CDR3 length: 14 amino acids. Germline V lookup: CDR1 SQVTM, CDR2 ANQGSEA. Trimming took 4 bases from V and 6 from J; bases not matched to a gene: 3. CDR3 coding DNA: TGCAGCGTTGGGACTAGCGGGACAGCCGGGGAGCTGTTTTTT. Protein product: CSVGTSGTAGELFF.

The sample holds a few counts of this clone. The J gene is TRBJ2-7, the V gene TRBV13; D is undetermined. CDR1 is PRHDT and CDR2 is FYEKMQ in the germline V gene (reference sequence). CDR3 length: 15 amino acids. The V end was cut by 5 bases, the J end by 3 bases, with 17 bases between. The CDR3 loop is CASSRTLVGNYEQYF. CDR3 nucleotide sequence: TGTGCCAGCAGCCGAACGCTGGTTGGAAACTACGAGCAGTACTTC.

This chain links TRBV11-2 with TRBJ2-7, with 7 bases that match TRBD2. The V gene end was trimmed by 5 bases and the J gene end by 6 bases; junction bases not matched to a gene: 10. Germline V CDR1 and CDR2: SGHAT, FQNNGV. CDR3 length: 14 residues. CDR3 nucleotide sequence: TGTGCCAGCAGCCCGATGGGGGGGGTCCGCGAGCAGTACTTC. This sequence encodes CASSPMGGVREQYF.

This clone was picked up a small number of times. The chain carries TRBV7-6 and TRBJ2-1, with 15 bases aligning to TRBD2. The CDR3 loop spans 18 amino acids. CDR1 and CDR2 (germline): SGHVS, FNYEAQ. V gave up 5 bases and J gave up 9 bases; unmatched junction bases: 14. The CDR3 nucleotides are TGTGCCAGCAGCCTCGGGTCGGGACTAGCGGGAGGCCAGGGTGAGCAGTTCTTC. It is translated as CASSLGSGLAGGQGEQFF.

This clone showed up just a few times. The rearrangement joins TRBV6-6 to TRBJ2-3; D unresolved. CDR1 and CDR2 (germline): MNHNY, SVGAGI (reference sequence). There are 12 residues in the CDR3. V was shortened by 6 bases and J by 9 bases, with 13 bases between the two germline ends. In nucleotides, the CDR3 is TGTGCCAGCAGCGCCTCCTCCGAAACGCAGTATTTT. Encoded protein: CASSASSETQYF.

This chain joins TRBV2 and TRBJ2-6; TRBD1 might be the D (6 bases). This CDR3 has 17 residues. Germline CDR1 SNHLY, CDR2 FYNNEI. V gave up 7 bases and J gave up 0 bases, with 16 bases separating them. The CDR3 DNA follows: TGTGCCAGCACCCGGGCAGGGGCCCCCTCTGGGGCCAACGTCCTGACTTTC. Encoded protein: CASTRAGAPSGANVLTF.

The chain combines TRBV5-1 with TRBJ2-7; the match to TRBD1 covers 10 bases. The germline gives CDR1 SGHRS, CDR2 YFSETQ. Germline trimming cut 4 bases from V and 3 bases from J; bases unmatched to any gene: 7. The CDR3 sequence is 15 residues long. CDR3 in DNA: TGCGCCAGCAGCCTAAGACAGGGGGCGTTCTACGAGCAGTACTTC. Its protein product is CASSLRQGAFYEQYF.

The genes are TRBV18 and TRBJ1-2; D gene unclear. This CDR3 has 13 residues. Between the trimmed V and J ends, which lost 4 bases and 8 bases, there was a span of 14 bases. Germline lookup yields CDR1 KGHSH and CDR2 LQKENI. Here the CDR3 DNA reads TGTGCCAGCTCACTCATCCTTGGGGAGGGCTACACCTTC. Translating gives CASSLILGEGYTF.

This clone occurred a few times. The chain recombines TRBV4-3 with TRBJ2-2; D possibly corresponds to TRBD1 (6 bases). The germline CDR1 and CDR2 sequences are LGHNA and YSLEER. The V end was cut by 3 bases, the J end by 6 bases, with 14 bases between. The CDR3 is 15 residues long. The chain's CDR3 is CASSHPQGRAGELFF. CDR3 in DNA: TGCGCCAGCAGCCATCCACAGGGCAGGGCCGGGGAGCTGTTTTTT.

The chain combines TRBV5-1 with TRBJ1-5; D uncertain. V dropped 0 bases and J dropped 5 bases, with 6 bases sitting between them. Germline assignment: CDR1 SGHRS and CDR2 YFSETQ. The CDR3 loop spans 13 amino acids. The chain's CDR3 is CASSLGVDQPQHF. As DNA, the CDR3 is TGCGCCAGCAGCTTGGGTGTGGATCAGCCCCAGCATTTT.

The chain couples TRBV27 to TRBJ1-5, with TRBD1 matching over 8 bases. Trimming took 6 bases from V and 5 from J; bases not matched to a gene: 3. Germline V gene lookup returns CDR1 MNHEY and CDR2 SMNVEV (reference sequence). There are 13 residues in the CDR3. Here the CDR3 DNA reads TGTGCCAGCAGGGGACAGGCCGATCAGCCCCAGCATTTT. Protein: CASRGQADQPQHF.

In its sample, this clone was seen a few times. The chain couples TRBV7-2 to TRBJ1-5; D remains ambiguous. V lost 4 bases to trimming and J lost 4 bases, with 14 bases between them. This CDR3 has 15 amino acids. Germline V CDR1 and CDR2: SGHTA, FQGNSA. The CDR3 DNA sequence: TGTGCCAGCAGCTCGACACCCGCAGATAATCAGCCCCAGCATTTT. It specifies CASSSTPADNQPQHF.

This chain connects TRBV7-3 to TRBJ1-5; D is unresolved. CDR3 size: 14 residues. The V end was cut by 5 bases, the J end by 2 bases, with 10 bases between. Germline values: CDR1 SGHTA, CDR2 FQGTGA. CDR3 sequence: CASSTDGGNQPQHF. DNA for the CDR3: TGTGCCAGCAGCACCGACGGGGGCAATCAGCCCCAGCATTTT. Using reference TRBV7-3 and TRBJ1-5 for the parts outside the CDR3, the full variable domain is GAGVSQTPSNKVTEKGKYVELRCDPISGHTALYWYRQSLGQGPEFLIYFQGTGAADDSGLPNDRFFAVRPEGSVSTLKIQRTERGDSAVYLCASSTDGGNQPQHFGDGTRLSIL.

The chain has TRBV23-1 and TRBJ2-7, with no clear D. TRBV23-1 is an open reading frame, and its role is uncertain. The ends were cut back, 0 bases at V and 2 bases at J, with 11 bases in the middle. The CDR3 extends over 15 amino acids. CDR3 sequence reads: CASSQSPRFTYEQYF. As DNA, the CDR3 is TGCGCCAGCAGTCAATCCCCCCGATTTACCTACGAGCAGTACTTC.

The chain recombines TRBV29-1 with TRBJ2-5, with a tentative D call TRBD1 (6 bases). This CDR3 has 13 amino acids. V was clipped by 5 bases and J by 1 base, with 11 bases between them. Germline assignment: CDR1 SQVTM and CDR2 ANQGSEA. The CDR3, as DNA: TGCAGCGTTCGATCAGGGGCCCAAGAGACCCAGTACTTC. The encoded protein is CSVRSGAQETQYF.

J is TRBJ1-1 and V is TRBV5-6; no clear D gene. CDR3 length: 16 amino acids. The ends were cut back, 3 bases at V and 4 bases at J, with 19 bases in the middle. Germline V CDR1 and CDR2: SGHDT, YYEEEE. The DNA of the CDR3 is TGTGCCAGCAGCTCACGAGTGGGTACTGCGGGCACTGAAGCTTTCTTT. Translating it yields CASSSRVGTAGTEAFF.

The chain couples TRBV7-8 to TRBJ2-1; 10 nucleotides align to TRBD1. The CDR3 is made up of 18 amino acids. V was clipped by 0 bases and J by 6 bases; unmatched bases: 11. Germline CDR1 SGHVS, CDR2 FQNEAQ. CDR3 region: CASSLAIYLGDRGNEQFF. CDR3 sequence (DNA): TGTGCCAGCAGCTTAGCGATCTATCTCGGGGACAGGGGCAATGAGCAGTTCTTC. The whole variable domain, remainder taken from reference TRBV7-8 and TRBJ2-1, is GAGVSQSPRYKVAKRGQDVALRCDPISGHVSLFWYQQALGQGPEFLTYFQNEAQLDKSGLPSDRFFAERPEGSVSTLKIQRTQQEDSAVYLCASSLAIYLGDRGNEQFFGPGTRLTVL.

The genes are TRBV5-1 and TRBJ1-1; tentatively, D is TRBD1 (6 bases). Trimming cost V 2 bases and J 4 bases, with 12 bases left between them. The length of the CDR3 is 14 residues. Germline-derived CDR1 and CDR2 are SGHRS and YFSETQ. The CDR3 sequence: CASSLTEGGTEAFF. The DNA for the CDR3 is TGCGCCAGCAGCTTAACCGAGGGGGGCACTGAAGCTTTCTTT.

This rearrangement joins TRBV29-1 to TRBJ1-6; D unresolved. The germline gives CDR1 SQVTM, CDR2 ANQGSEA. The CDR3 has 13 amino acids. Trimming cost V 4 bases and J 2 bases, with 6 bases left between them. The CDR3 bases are TGCAGCGTTGTGGAGGCCTATAATTCACCCCTCCACTTT. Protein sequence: CSVVEAYNSPLHF. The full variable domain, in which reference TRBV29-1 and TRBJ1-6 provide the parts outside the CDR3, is SAVISQKPSRDICQRGTSLTIQCQVDSQVTMMFWYRQQPGQSLTLIATANQGSEATYESGFVIDKFPISRPNLTFSTLTVSNMSPEDSSIYLCSVVEAYNSPLHFGNGTRLTVT.

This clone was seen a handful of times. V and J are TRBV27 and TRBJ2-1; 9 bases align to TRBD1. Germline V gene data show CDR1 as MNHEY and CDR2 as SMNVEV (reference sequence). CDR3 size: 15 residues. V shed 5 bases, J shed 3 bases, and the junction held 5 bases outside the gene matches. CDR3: CASSAPGQGYNEQFF. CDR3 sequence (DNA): TGTGCCAGCAGTGCACCGGGACAGGGCTACAATGAGCAGTTCTTC.

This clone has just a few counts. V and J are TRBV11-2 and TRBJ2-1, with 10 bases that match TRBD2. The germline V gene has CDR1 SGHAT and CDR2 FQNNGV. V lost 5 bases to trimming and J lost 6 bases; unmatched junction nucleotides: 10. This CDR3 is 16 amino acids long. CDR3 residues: CASSRYGASGSNEQFF. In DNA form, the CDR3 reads TGTGCCAGCAGCCGATATGGGGCTAGCGGGAGCAATGAGCAGTTCTTC. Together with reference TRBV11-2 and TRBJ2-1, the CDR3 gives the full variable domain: EAGVAQSPRYKIIEKRQSVAFWCNPISGHATLYWYQQILGQGPKLLIQFQNNGVVDDSQLPKDRFSAERLKGVDSTLKIQPAKLEDSAVYLCASSRYGASGSNEQFFGPGTRLTVL.

In DNA form, the CDR3 reads TGCGCCAGCAGTCTCCAAGCGGGGGCACCAACAGATACGCAGTATTTT. Translation: CASSLQAGAPTDTQYF. This rearrangement joins TRBV5-1 to TRBJ2-3, with 8 bases lining up with TRBD2. The CDR3 has 16 amino acids. V was clipped by 5 bases and J by 3 bases; unmatched bases: 11. Germline CDR1 is SGHRS and CDR2 is YFSETQ.

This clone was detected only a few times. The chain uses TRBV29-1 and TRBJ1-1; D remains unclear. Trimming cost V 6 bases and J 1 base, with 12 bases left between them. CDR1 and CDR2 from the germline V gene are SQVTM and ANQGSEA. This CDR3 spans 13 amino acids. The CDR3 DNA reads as TGCAGCGTAAAAGGACGGTCGAACACTGAAGCTTTCTTT. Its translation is CSVKGRSNTEAFF.